The entry below gives a single T cell receptor beta chain sequence along with its context. As yet, its antigen is unknown. Sequenced by immunoSEQ multiplex PCR; TCRdb stores in-frame clones only, minus some. This sample has tens of thousands of clones, with around 70% found just once. The data were obtained in a study of T cell clones after liver transplantation. As for the study in general: A pre-transplant mixed lymphocyte reaction with TCRbeta sequencing defined graft-donor-reactive clones followed in post-transplant blood. Study outcomes and limitations: Low donor cell numbers restricted donor-reactive repertoire measurement in a couple of subjects.

V lost 5 bases to trimming and J lost 4 bases; unmatched junction nucleotides: 8. Germline V gene sequence: CDR1 SEHNR, CDR2 FQNEAQ (reference sequence). The CDR3 has 15 residues. The sequences come from CD4+ T cells from blood, collected at the 22-month timepoint. The chain joins TRBV7-9 to TRBJ1-2; TRBD1 aligns across 9 bases. This receptor was taken from a human patient who received a liver transplant. Some of the T cells may derive from the graft donor. This CDR3 is CASSPGTGRGYGYTF. The CDR3 DNA reads as TGTGCCAGCAGCCCCGGGACAGGGAGAGGCTATGGCTACACCTTC. Full variable domain (outside the CDR3, taken from reference TRBV7-9 and TRBJ1-2): DTGVSQNPRHKITKRGQNVTFRCDPISEHNRLYWYRQTLGQGPEFLTYFQNEAQLEKSRLLSDRFSAERPKGSFSTLEIQRTEQGDSAMYLCASSPGTGRGYGYTFGSGTRLTVV.